The clone carrying this TCR beta chain was counted only a few times. This specimen comes from a study of blood T cells in healthy people across ages. The second PCR ran roughly 6 to 11 cycles with a sample-barcoded 5' primer and J-beta primers. TCRdb fed the 5' RACE reads into MiXCR, producing one record per CDR3 protein. Of fewer than 950,000 distinct CDR3 sequences in the sample, under 40% were seen once. Germline CDR1 and CDR2: LGHNT and FRNRAP. The CDR3 extends over 14 amino acids. J was trimmed by 4 bases and V by 4 bases; bases with no gene match: 6. The TCR originated in a man aged 18 to 30 in good health. The sequenced sample was blood. This chain uses TRBV12-5 with TRBJ2-7; TRBD1 matches at 8 bases. The CDR3 spells CASGSLDREYEQYF. CDR3 nucleotide sequence: TGTGCTAGTGGTTCTCTGGACAGGGAGTACGAGCAGTACTTC.